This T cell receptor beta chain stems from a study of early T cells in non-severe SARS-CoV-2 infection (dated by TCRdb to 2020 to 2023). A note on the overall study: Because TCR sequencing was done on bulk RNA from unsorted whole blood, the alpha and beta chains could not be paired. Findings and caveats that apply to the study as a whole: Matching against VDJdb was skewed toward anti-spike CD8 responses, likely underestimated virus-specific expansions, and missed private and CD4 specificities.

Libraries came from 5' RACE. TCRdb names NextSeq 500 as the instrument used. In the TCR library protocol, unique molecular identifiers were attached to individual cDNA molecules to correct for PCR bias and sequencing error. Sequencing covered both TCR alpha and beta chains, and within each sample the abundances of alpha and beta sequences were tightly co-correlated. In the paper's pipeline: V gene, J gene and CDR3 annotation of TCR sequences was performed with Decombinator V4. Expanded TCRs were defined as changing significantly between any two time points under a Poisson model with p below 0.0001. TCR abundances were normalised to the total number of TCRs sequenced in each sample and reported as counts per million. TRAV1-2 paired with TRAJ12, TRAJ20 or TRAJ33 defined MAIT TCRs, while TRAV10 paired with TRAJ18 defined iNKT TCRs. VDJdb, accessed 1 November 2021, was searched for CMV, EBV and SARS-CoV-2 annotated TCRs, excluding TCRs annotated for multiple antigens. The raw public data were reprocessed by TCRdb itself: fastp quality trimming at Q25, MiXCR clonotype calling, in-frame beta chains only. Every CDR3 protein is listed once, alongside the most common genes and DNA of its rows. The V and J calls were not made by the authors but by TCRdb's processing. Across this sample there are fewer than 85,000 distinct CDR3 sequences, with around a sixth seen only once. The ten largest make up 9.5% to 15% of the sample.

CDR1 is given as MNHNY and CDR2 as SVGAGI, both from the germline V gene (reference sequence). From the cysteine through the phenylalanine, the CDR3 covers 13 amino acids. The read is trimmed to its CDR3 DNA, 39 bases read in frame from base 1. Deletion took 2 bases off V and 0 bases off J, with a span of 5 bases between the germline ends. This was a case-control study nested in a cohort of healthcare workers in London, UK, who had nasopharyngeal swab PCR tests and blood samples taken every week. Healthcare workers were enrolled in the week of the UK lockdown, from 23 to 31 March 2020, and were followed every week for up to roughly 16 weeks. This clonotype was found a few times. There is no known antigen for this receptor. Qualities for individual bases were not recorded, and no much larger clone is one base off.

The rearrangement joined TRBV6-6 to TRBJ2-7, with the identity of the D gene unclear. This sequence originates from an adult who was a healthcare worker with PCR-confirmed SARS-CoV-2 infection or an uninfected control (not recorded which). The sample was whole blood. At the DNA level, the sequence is TGTGCCAGCAGTTACGTCTTCTCCTACGAGCAGTACTTC. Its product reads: CASSYVFSYEQYF.